This entry lists 26 T cell receptor beta chains sequenced from one sample in a study of blood T cell repertoires in COVID-19. Clones were sequenced by immunoSEQ multiplex PCR, and TCRdb holds only the in-frame ones, with some missing. The sample lists about 250,000 clones, 88% occurring once. The specimen was peripheral blood. The receptor source for this set is a woman aged 30 to 39 with COVID-19, enrolled during active disease.

This sequence joins TRBV6-6 and TRBJ2-5, with 8 bases lining up with TRBD1. The V and J ends lost 0 bases and 2 bases, in that order; junction bases with no gene match: 2. This CDR3 is 15 amino acids long. Germline assignment: CDR1 MNHNY and CDR2 SVGAGI (reference sequence). The CDR3 spells CASSYSDRGQETQYF. As DNA, the CDR3 is TGTGCCAGCAGTTACTCCGACAGGGGTCAAGAGACCCAGTACTTC.

The rearrangement joins TRBV5-5 to TRBJ2-2, with D possibly being TRBD2 (5 bases). Germline V lookup: CDR1 SGHKS, CDR2 YYEKEE (reference sequence). With 4 bases removed from V and 4 bases from J, the gap between germline ends came to 8 bases. This CDR3 has 13 amino acids. This CDR3 is CASSPRGTGELFF. In DNA form, the CDR3 reads TGTGCCAGCAGCCCCCGGGGCACCGGGGAGCTGTTTTTT.

The chain is built from TRBV24-1 and TRBJ2-5, with 7 bases fitting TRBD1. Germline values: CDR1 KGHDR, CDR2 SFDVKD. This CDR3 contains 13 residues. After removal of 7 bases from V and 2 bases from J, the junction contained 3 bases not matched to a gene. This CDR3 is CATSPTGQETQYF. CDR3 bases: TGTGCCACCAGCCCGACAGGGCAAGAGACCCAGTACTTC.

The V and J genes are TRBV7-8 and TRBJ1-6; unclear D gene. Per the germline V gene, CDR1 is SGHVS and CDR2 is FQNEAQ. The CDR3 runs to 16 residues. The V gene lost 2 bases and the J gene lost 7 bases, with 15 bases spanning the gap. The CDR3 protein is CASSLQSGSLNSPLHF. DNA of the CDR3: TGTGCCAGCAGCTTACAATCCGGGAGCCTAAATTCACCCCTCCACTTT.

The V call is TRBV19, the J call TRBJ1-3; weak D call: TRBD1 (5 bases). Trimming cost V 4 bases and J 2 bases, with 12 bases left between them. The CDR3 covers 15 residues. The germline gives CDR1 LNHDA, CDR2 SQIVND (reference sequence). The CDR3 DNA follows: TGTGCCAGTAGTACCACAGGAGACCCTGGAAACACCATATATTTT. Translation: CASSTTGDPGNTIYF. The complete variable domain, with remaining parts taken from reference TRBV19 and TRBJ1-3, reads DGGITQSPKYLFRKEGQNVTLSCEQNLNHDAMYWYRQDPGQGLRLIYYSQIVNDFQKGDIAEGYSVSREKKESFPLTVTSAQKNPTAFYLCASSTTGDPGNTIYFGEGSWLTVV.

The V and J genes are TRBV2 and TRBJ2-5; 7 positions agree with TRBD1. Germline-derived CDR1 and CDR2 are SNHLY and FYNNEI. This CDR3 has 15 residues. V shed 3 bases and J 0 bases; nucleotides not matched to a gene: 4. The CDR3 DNA reads TGTGCCAGCAGTGAGGGACAGTTGTACCAAGAGACCCAGTACTTC. Its protein product is CASSEGQLYQETQYF. Using reference TRBV2 and TRBJ2-5 for the parts outside the CDR3, the full variable domain is EPEVTQTPSHQVTQMGQEVILRCVPISNHLYFYWYRQILGQKVEFLVSFYNNEISEKSEIFDDQFSVERPDGSNFTLKIRSTKLEDSAMYFCASSEGQLYQETQYFGPGTRLLVL.

The chain joins TRBV19 to TRBJ2-7, with unresolved D. Germline assignment: CDR1 LNHDA and CDR2 SQIVND (reference sequence). The V gene lost 5 bases and the J gene lost 7 bases, with 18 bases spanning the gap. CDR3 length: 14 residues. The CDR3 nucleotides are TGTGCCAGTAGTCCCCCCGGCGGTCAGTGGGAGCAGTACTTC. Protein: CASSPPGGQWEQYF. Full variable domain (rest looked up from reference TRBV19 and TRBJ2-7): DGGITQSPKYLFRKEGQNVTLSCEQNLNHDAMYWYRQDPGQGLRLIYYSQIVNDFQKGDIAEGYSVSREKKESFPLTVTSAQKNPTAFYLCASSPPGGQWEQYFGPGTRLTVT.

This rearrangement joins TRBV10-3 to TRBJ2-1; 10 bases agree with TRBD1. CDR1 and CDR2 from the germline V gene are ENHRY and SYGVKD. This CDR3 is 15 amino acids long. J gave up 3 bases and V 4 bases, and 3 bases lay outside the gene matches. The CDR3 DNA reads as TGTGCCATCAGTGCAGGGACAGGGGTCTACAATGAGCAGTTCTTC. Protein product: CAISAGTGVYNEQFF.

The chain combines TRBV2 with TRBJ2-3; TRBD2 aligns across 7 bases. Germline V gene lookup returns CDR1 SNHLY and CDR2 FYNNEI. V gave up 7 bases and J gave up 4 bases; unmatched junction bases: 5. The CDR3 runs to 13 residues. CDR3 sequence: CASTRGSADTQYF. In nucleotides, the CDR3 is TGTGCCAGCACGCGGGGGAGCGCAGATACGCAGTATTTT. The full variable domain, in which reference TRBV2 and TRBJ2-3 provide the parts outside the CDR3, is EPEVTQTPSHQVTQMGQEVILRCVPISNHLYFYWYRQILGQKVEFLVSFYNNEISEKSEIFDDQFSVERPDGSNFTLKIRSTKLEDSAMYFCASTRGSADTQYFGPGTRLTVL.

The chain joins TRBV2 to TRBJ2-4, with D unclear. V lost 9 bases, J lost 9 bases, and 24 bases lay in between. Looked up from germline, CDR1 is SNHLY and CDR2 is FYNNEI. The CDR3 loop spans 15 amino acids. This chain's CDR3 is CASHLRVSLSSIQYF. CDR3 bases: TGTGCCAGTCATCTCCGAGTCTCCCTATCAAGCATTCAGTACTTC. The full variable domain, rest sourced from reference TRBV2 and TRBJ2-4, is EPEVTQTPSHQVTQMGQEVILRCVPISNHLYFYWYRQILGQKVEFLVSFYNNEISEKSEIFDDQFSVERPDGSNFTLKIRSTKLEDSAMYFCASHLRVSLSSIQYFGAGTRLSVL.

This clone has only a few counts. V gene TRBV5-1 combines with J gene TRBJ2-7; 8 nucleotides align to TRBD1. This CDR3 comprises 14 residues. In germline, CDR1 is SGHRS, CDR2 YFSETQ. V trimming: 0 bases; J trimming: 5 bases; junction bases outside the gene matches: 4. CDR3 DNA sequence: TGCGCCAGCAGCTTGGGGACAGGGCTCGACGAGCAGTACTTC. Its translation: CASSLGTGLDEQYF. Full variable domain (outside the CDR3, taken from reference TRBV5-1 and TRBJ2-7): KAGVTQTPRYLIKTRGQQVTLSCSPISGHRSVSWYQQTPGQGLQFLFEYFSETQRNKGNFPGRFSGRQFSNSRSEMNVSTLELGDSALYLCASSLGTGLDEQYFGPGTRLTVT.

The chain is built from TRBV11-3 and TRBJ2-1; 7 bases are shared with TRBD1. The V segment lost 1 base and the J segment 8 bases; nucleotides outside the gene matches: 11. This CDR3 has 16 residues. In germline, CDR1 is SGHNT, CDR2 YENEEA. CDR3 coding DNA: TGTGCCAGCAGCTTAGCACAGGGACAGCACTTGGATGAGCAGTTCTTC. This translates into CASSLAQGQHLDEQFF.

The chain combines TRBV6-2 or TRBV6-3 with TRBJ2-7, with 8 positions matching TRBD2. Germline-derived CDR1 and CDR2 are MNHEY and SVGEGT. The CDR3 extends over 15 amino acids. The V segment lost 6 bases and the J segment 5 bases; nucleotides outside the gene matches: 12. In DNA, the CDR3 is TGTGCCAGCAGCTATCCCGGACTAGCAAAGAACGAGCAGTACGTC. Translating gives CASSYPGLAKNEQYV.

This chain links TRBV10-3 with TRBJ2-2; 9 bases align to TRBD2. The CDR3 is 15 amino acids. Germline CDR1 reads ENHRY; CDR2 reads SYGVKD. The J segment lost 4 bases and the V segment lost 2 bases, leaving 2 bases of the junction unmatched. The CDR3 nucleotides read TGTGCCATCAGTGAGATAGCGGGAGCCACCGGGGAGCTGTTTTTT. Residues: CAISEIAGATGELFF.

In DNA, the CDR3 is TGTGCCAGCTCACCAGTATGGGGGGGAAACTATGGCTACACCTTC. This encodes CASSPVWGGNYGYTF. The V and J genes are TRBV18 and TRBJ1-2; a weak D match, TRBD1 (5 bases). CDR1 is KGHSH, CDR2 LQKENI, per germline. The CDR3 length is 15 residues. The V gene lost 2 bases and the J gene lost 2 bases, with 12 bases spanning the gap. Supplemented by reference TRBV18 and TRBJ1-2, the full variable domain reads NAGVMQNPRHLVRRRGQEARLRCSPMKGHSHVYWYRQLPEEGLKFMVYLQKENIIDESGMPKERFSAEFPKEGPSILRIQQVVRGDSAAYFCASSPVWGGNYGYTFGSGTRLTVV.

This chain connects TRBV28 to TRBJ1-2; TRBD1 agrees at 7 bases. J lost 5 bases, V lost 3 bases, and 15 bases had no gene match. This CDR3 comprises 17 residues. Germline lookup yields CDR1 MDHEN and CDR2 SYDVKM. The CDR3 nucleotides are TGTGCCAGCAGTTTGCCACTTTACCGACAGGGAAGATATGGCTACACCTTC. Amino acid sequence: CASSLPLYRQGRYGYTF.

The genes are TRBV29-1 and TRBJ2-1, with 9 nucleotides matching TRBD2. The CDR3 covers 17 residues. From germline, CDR1 is SQVTM and CDR2 ANQGSEA. With 0 bases clipped from V and 8 bases from J, the junction kept 14 bases outside the gene matches. CDR3 nucleotide sequence: TGCAGCGTTGAAGACCCTCGAGTGGCTAGCGGGGTGGATGAGCAGTTCTTC. As protein: CSVEDPRVASGVDEQFF.

V gene TRBV3-1 (or the pseudogene TRBV3-2) combines with J gene TRBJ2-3, with D hard to call. The CDR3 has 17 amino acids. CDR1 is LGHDT and CDR2 is YNNKEL in the germline V gene (reference sequence). V was shortened by 4 bases and J by 0 bases, with 17 bases between the two germline ends. CDR3 sequence: CASSPPKGGSSTDTQYF. The CDR3 DNA sequence: TGTGCCAGCAGCCCCCCAAAAGGCGGCTCTAGCACAGATACGCAGTATTTT.

The chain carries TRBV6-2 or TRBV6-3 and TRBJ2-5, with D tentatively TRBD2 (6 bases). Trimming removed 5 bases from V and 5 bases from J, with 6 bases in between. The V gene's germline CDR1 is MNHEY and CDR2 SVGEGT. CDR3 length: 11 residues. The CDR3, as DNA: TGTGCCAGCAGTGCGGGGGAGACCCAGTACTTC. Translation: CASSAGETQYF.

The chain carries TRBV21-1 and TRBJ2-7; the table's D call TRBD1 went unverified against the DNA. TRBV21-1 is a documented pseudogene. The CDR3 runs to 16 residues. This CDR3 is CASSGTGVYPLSEQYV. CDR3 in DNA: TGTGCCAGCAGCGGGACAGGGGTTTATCCCCTCTCCGAGCAGTACGTC.

The chain combines TRBV11-3 with TRBJ2-3; possibly TRBD2 for D (7 bases). The germline CDR1 and CDR2 sequences are SGHNT and YENEEA. The CDR3 has 16 residues. With 6 bases removed from V and 1 base from J, the gap between germline ends came to 17 bases. Here the CDR3 DNA reads TGTGCCAGCAGTTCACGGGGGGCATCTGGCACAGATACGCAGTATTTT. This sequence encodes CASSSRGASGTDTQYF.

This rearrangement joins TRBV28 to TRBJ1-5; 8 positions agree with TRBD1. J lost 6 bases, V lost 1 base, and 5 bases had no gene match. Germline V lookup: CDR1 MDHEN, CDR2 SYDVKM. The CDR3 covers 15 residues. As DNA, the CDR3 is TGTGCCAGCAGTTTATCACAGGGGGGTGGTCAGCCCCAGCATTTT. Translation gives CASSLSQGGGQPQHF.

The chain employs TRBV19 and TRBJ1-5, with D unresolved. The CDR3 covers 13 residues. The V end was cut by 2 bases, the J end by 11 bases, with 13 bases between. Germline CDR1 is LNHDA and CDR2 is SQIVND (reference sequence). This CDR3 reads CASSIWGSEAQHF. The CDR3 coding sequence is TGTGCCAGTAGTATATGGGGATCGGAGGCCCAGCATTTT.

The gene calls are TRBV4-3 and TRBJ1-2; D might be TRBD1 (6 bases). This CDR3 has 15 amino acids. Germline V CDR1 and CDR2: LGHNA, YSLEER. V was clipped by 1 base and J by 5 bases, with 14 bases between them. CDR3 nucleotide sequence: TGCGCCAGCAGCCAAGGTCGACAGGAGTTTTATGGCTACACCTTC. This sequence encodes CASSQGRQEFYGYTF.

The chain carries TRBV7-2 and TRBJ1-2, with TRBD1 matching 7 bases. The CDR3 contains 16 residues. Germline CDR1 is SGHTA and CDR2 is FQGNSA. Trimming at V came to 2 bases and at J to 3 bases, leaving 9 bases not matched to a gene. The CDR3 loop reads CASSLYLGGAYYGYTF. As DNA, the CDR3 is TGTGCCAGCAGCTTATACTTAGGGGGCGCTTACTATGGCTACACCTTC.

The chain couples TRBV6-6 to TRBJ2-3; TRBD2 agrees at 7 bases. Germline-derived CDR1 and CDR2 are MNHNY and SVGAGI (reference sequence). The V and J ends lost 8 bases and 2 bases, in that order; junction bases with no gene match: 7. CDR3 size: 14 residues. CDR3 DNA sequence: TGTGCCAGCCGCGGGGGTAGTTCCACAGATACGCAGTATTTT. It translates to CASRGGSSTDTQYF.